This T cell receptor beta chain was captured by sequencing in a study of patients and donors after allogeneic stem cell transplantation. Between the trimmed V and J ends, which lost 1 base and 3 bases, there was a span of 4 bases. Germline V gene data show CDR1 as LNHNV and CDR2 as YYDKDF (reference sequence). CDR3 length: 13 residues. TCRdb itself ran the RT-PCR reads through MiXCR, one entry per CDR3 protein. The sample lists about a million distinct CDR3 sequences; more than 15% were seen once. This clonotype was picked up a small number of times. The sample consisted of blood, either unsorted or a sorted T cell fraction (not recorded which). The source is a human donor who was either an allogeneic HSCT recipient or a stem cell or donor lymphocyte infusion donor (not recorded which). It is not recorded whose cells these are; they may come from a transplant donor. This rearrangement joins TRBV15 to TRBJ1-5; D is ambiguous. The CDR3 region is CATSRGPNQPQHF. The CDR3 nucleotides read TGTGCCACCAGCAGAGGCCCCAATCAGCCCCAGCATTTT.